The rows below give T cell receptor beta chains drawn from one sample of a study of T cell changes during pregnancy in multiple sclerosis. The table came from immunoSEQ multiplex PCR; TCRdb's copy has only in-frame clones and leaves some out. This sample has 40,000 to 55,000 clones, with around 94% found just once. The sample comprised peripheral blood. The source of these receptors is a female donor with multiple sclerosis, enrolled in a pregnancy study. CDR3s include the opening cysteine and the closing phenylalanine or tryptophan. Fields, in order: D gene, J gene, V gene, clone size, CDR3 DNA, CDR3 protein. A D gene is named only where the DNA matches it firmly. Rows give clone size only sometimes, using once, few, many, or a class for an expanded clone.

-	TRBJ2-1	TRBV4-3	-	TGCGCCAGCAGCCAAGACATAAGGCCAGACGGAAGGAATGAGCAGTTCTTC	CASSQDIRPDGRNEQFF
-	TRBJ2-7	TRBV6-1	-	TGTGCCAGCAGTGATGGCGGGAACACCTACGAGCAGTACTTC	CASSDGGNTYEQYF
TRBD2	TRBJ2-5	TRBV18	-	TGTGCCAGCTCACTCGGGACTAGCGACCAAGAGACCCAGTACTTC	CASSLGTSDQETQYF
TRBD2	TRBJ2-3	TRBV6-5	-	TGTGCCAGCAGTTACAGGGCTAGCGGGACCACAGATACGCAGTATTTT	CASSYRASGTTDTQYF
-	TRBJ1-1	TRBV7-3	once	TGTGCCAGCAGCTTAAACCCAGGGGTCAACGCTGAAGCTTTCTTT	CASSLNPGVNAEAFF
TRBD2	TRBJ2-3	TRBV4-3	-	TGCGCCAGCAGCCAGCGGGCTAGCGGGAGAACAGATACGCAGTATTTT	CASSQRASGRTDTQYF
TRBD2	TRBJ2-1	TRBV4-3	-	TGCGCCAGCGGAAGGGGAGCTAGCGGGAGTTCCTACAATGAGCAGTTCTTC	CASGRGASGSSYNEQFF
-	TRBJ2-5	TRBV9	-	TGTGCCAGCAGCTCCCAGGGTCGAGGCCTAGGGACCCAGTACTTC	CASSSQGRGLGTQYF
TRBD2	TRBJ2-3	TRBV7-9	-	TGTGCCAGCAGCCCTGGACTAGCGGGAAGCTCCACAGATACGCAGTATTTT	CASSPGLAGSSTDTQYF
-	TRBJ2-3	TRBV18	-	TGTGCCAGCTCAGGGGCTTCTAGCACAGATACGCAGTATTTT	CASSGASSTDTQYF
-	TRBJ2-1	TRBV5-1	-	TGCGCCAGCAGCTTGGAGCTGGGGACGATTGAGCAGTTCTTC	CASSLELGTIEQFF
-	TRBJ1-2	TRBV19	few	TGTGCCAGTAGTCACGGGCCGGACTATGGCTACACCTTC	CASSHGPDYGYTF
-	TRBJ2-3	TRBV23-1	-	TGCGCCAGCACCTCCGAGCTAGATACGCAGTATTTT	CASTSELDTQYF
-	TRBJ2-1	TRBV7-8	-	TGTGCCAGCCGGGAGAAAGATAATGAGCAGTTCTTC	CASREKDNEQFF
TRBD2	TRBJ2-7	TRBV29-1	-	TGCAGCGTTGGGGGTAGCGGGATCTCCTACGAGCAGTACTTC	CSVGGSGISYEQYF
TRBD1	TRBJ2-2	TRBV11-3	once	TGTGCCAGCGGAATACAGGGGTCGTACACCGGGGAGCTGTTTTTT	CASGIQGSYTGELFF
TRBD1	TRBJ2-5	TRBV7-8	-	TGTGCCAGCAGCCTTGACAGGGGTGAGACCCAGTACTTC	CASSLDRGETQYF
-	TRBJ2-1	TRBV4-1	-	TGCGCCAGCAGCCAAGCCGGGCCCCGCTCCTACAATGAGCAGTTCTTC	CASSQAGPRSYNEQFF
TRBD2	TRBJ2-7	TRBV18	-	TGTGCCAGCTCACTCAACTCCGGGACTAGCGGGAGCGACGAGCAGTACTTC	CASSLNSGTSGSDEQYF
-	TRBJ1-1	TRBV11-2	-	TGTGCCAGCAGCCCCAGGGGTACTGAAGCTTTCTTT	CASSPRGTEAFF
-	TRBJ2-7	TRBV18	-	TGTGCCAGCTCACTTGACCAGGGCGAGCAGTACTTC	CASSLDQGEQYF
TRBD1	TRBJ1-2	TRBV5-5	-	TGTGCCAGCAGCATAGACAGGGTGTGGGGCTACACCTTC	CASSIDRVWGYTF
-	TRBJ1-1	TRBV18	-	TGTGCCAGCTCACCACTCAGGGACACTGAAGCTTTCTTT	CASSPLRDTEAFF
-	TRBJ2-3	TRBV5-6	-	TGTGCCAGCAGCTTTGGGAGCGGCACAGATACGCAGTATTTT	CASSFGSGTDTQYF
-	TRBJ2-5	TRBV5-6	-	TGTGCCAGCAGCTTGGCCCAGGGCCGTCGGGAGACCCAGTACTTC	CASSLAQGRRETQYF
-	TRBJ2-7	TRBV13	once	TGTGCCAGCAGCTTAGTAGACTACGAGCAGTACTTC	CASSLVDYEQYF
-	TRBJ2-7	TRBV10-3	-	TGTGCCATCAGTGAGTCAAGTGGGGGCCTCGGGTTCTACGAGCAGTACTTC	CAISESSGGLGFYEQYF
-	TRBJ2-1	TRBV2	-	TGTGCCTCTACGGGGGCGGAAAATGAGCAGTTCTTC	CASTGAENEQFF
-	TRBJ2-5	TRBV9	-	TGTGCCAGCAGCGTAGGGTCGGTCCAAGAGACCCAGTACTTC	CASSVGSVQETQYF
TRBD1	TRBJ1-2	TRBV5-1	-	TGCGCCAGCAGTGGGGACAGGGGGAACTATGGCTACACCTTC	CASSGDRGNYGYTF
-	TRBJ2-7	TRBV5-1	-	TGCGCCAGCTCCCGTGAAGGGAGCCGATACGAGCAGTACTTC	CASSREGSRYEQYF